The T cell receptor (beta chain) under discussion was sequenced for a study of cytomegalovirus exposure and HLA in healthy donors. Study overall: An early release of data contained tens of millions of unique TCRs, which came from HLA-typed donors.

The PCR contained 60 Vbeta and 13 Jbeta primers. Only in-frame clones appear in the TCRdb table, and some are missing; sequencing was by immunoSEQ multiplex PCR. The repertoire includes approximately 150,000 clones, 80% to 90% of them detected once, and roughly a tenth sits in the top ten. The germline V gene encodes CDR1 KGHSH and CDR2 LQKENI. CDR3 length: 13 amino acids. V was pared by 0 bases and J by 5 bases, with 0 bases of the junction left unmatched. Sequenced input: PBMCs. The chain combines TRBV18 with TRBJ2-5; 7 bases are a match to TRBD2. The origin of this receptor is a man in his forties or fifties in good health and CMV-seropositive. The chain's CDR3 is CASSPPGGETQYF. The DNA for the CDR3 is TGTGCCAGCTCACCACCCGGGGGGGAGACCCAGTACTTC.